This TCR beta chain was sequenced for a study of blood T cells in healthy people across ages. This CDR3 has 12 residues. The germline CDR1 and CDR2 sequences are SGHRS and YFSETQ. Trimming cost V 3 bases and J 13 bases; bases outside gene matches: 8. This clonotype was counted between two and nine times. Alongside a J-beta primer mix, a sample-barcoded 5' primer served in a second PCR lasting roughly 7 to 11 cycles. TCRdb reprocessed the 5' RACE reads via MiXCR and lists one record per CDR3 protein. This sample has 1.5 million or so distinct CDR3 sequences, with around two fifths found just once. Sequenced sample: blood. The sequence was obtained from a young woman in good health. This chain uses TRBV5-1 with TRBJ2-5; 8 bases line up with TRBD2. Here the CDR3 DNA reads TGCGCCAGCAGCTCCAGCGGGAGATCCCCGTACTTC. Its translation is CASSSSGRSPYF.